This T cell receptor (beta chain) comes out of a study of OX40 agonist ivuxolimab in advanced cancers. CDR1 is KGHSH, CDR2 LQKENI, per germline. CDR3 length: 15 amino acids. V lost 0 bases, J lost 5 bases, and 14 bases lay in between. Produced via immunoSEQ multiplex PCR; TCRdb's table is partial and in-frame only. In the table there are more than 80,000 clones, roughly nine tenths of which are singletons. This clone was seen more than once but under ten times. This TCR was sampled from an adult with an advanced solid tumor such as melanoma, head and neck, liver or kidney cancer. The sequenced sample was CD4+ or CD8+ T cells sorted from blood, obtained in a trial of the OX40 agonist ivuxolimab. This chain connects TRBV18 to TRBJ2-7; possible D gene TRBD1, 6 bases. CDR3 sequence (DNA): TGTGCCAGCTCACCACCCGCCGGGCAGGGGAACGAGCAGTACTTC. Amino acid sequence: CASSPPAGQGNEQYF.